These 26 T cell receptor beta chains were all obtained from the same sample, sequenced in a study of shared clonotypes between healthy human individuals. Sequencing was performed with immunoSEQ multiplex PCR; in TCRdb, only in-frame clones are kept and a portion is missing. The sample consists of 550,000 to 700,000 clones, about 80% of them appearing once. What was sequenced was memory CD4+ T cells sorted from blood. Sample subset: CD45RA-negative fraction. These TCRs come from a woman in her 30s in good health.

This clone was observed a few times. The rearrangement joins TRBV28 to TRBJ2-7; no clear D gene. Germline V gene sequence: CDR1 MDHEN, CDR2 SYDVKM. The CDR3 sequence is 14 residues long. Trimming shortened V by 7 bases and J by 4 bases, and 17 bases separated the two germline ends. The chain's CDR3 is CASIPHGSNYEQYF. As DNA, the CDR3 is TGTGCCAGCATCCCTCATGGGTCCAATTACGAGCAGTACTTC.

V usage is TRBV15 and J usage is TRBJ1-6; TRBD1 aligns across 11 bases. The CDR3 is 15 residues long. Germline V gene sequence: CDR1 LNHNV, CDR2 YYDKDF (reference sequence). V was clipped by 1 base and J by 9 bases; unmatched bases: 2. CDR3 protein: CATSRVGQGASPLHF. In nucleotides, the CDR3 is TGTGCCACCAGCAGAGTTGGACAGGGGGCTTCACCCCTCCACTTT.

As for this clone: A much bigger clone sits one base away, suggesting this may be a read error. Other nucleotide sequences in the sample specify the same CDR3. V is TRBV5-1 and J is TRBJ1-3; possible D gene TRBD1, 6 bases. CDR1 is SGHRS, CDR2 YFSETQ, per germline. Trimming left V 4 bases short and J 1 base short, with 9 bases between. This CDR3 comprises 14 residues. The CDR3: CASSPGTSGNTIYF. The CDR3 DNA reads TGCGCCAGCAGCCCAGGGACATCTGGAAACACCATATATTTT.

This clone qualifies as medium-sized (0.01 to 0.1%). The chain is built from TRBV5-1 and TRBJ2-6; D is possibly TRBD1 or TRBD2 (5 bases each). There are 17 residues in the CDR3. CDR1 SGHRS and CDR2 YFSETQ come from the germline V gene. The ends were cut back, 2 bases at V and 7 bases at J, with 19 bases in the middle. The DNA for the CDR3 is TGCGCCAGCAGCTTTGGGACCCAGGTGCCCGGTGCCAACGTCCTGACTTTC. The encoded protein is CASSFGTQVPGANVLTF. Variable domain in full (rest from reference TRBV5-1 and TRBJ2-6): KAGVTQTPRYLIKTRGQQVTLSCSPISGHRSVSWYQQTPGQGLQFLFEYFSETQRNKGNFPGRFSGRQFSNSRSEMNVSTLELGDSALYLCASSFGTQVPGANVLTFGAGSRLTVL.

The chain carries TRBV6-5 and TRBJ2-7; D is unresolved. The CDR3 runs to 12 residues. Germline V gene sequence: CDR1 MNHEY, CDR2 SVGAGI. V dropped 6 bases and J dropped 2 bases, with 8 bases sitting between them. Here the CDR3 reads CASSAQTYEQYF. DNA of the CDR3: TGTGCCAGCAGCGCCCAGACCTACGAGCAGTACTTC.

The sample holds a few counts of this clone. This chain uses TRBV23-1 with TRBJ2-3; perhaps TRBD2 as D (6 bases). TRBV23-1 qualifies as an ORF whose function is uncertain. CDR3 length: 16 amino acids. The V end was cut by 1 base, the J end by 4 bases, with 15 bases between. The CDR3 nucleotides read TGCGCCAGCAGTCAATTCCGGGGGATCGGCCCAGATACGCAGTATTTT. Amino acid sequence: CASSQFRGIGPDTQYF.

This clone was picked up a small number of times. Additional DNA sequences in this sample encode the identical CDR3. This rearrangement joins TRBV7-2 to TRBJ1-4; no clear D gene. CDR1 and CDR2 (germline): SGHTA, FQGNSA. The CDR3 consists of 14 residues. Trimming removed 2 bases from V and 2 bases from J, with 6 bases in between. The CDR3 region is CASSLRRTNEKLFF. Written as DNA, the CDR3 is TGTGCCAGCAGCTTAAGGAGGACTAATGAAAAACTGTTTTTT.

J is TRBJ2-3 and V is TRBV25-1, with TRBD1 identical over 8 bases. CDR3 length: 16 amino acids. Germline CDR1 MGHDK, CDR2 SYGVNS. With 4 bases clipped from V and 0 bases from J, the junction kept 6 bases outside the gene matches. In DNA, the CDR3 is TGTGCCAGCAGTGGAAAAGACAGGGGCAGCACAGATACGCAGTATTTT. The encoded protein is CASSGKDRGSTDTQYF.

V gene TRBV28 combines with J gene TRBJ2-7, with 12 bases identical to TRBD2. CDR1 and CDR2 (germline): MDHEN, SYDVKM. V lost 5 bases, J lost 12 bases, and 17 bases stayed unmatched. The CDR3 has 16 residues. CDR3 sequence reads: CASSRRLAGAPLVWYF. The CDR3 DNA follows: TGTGCCAGCAGTCGTAGACTAGCGGGAGCCCCTCTGGTTTGGTACTTC.

A remark on this clone: A read error is possible here, since a much larger clone lies one base away. At the DNA level, this CDR3 is encoded by other sequences in the same sample as well. CDR3 sequence reads: CASSLNYEQYF. The DNA of the CDR3 is TGTGCCAGCAGCCTTAACTACGAGCAGTACTTC. The gene calls are TRBV7-2 and TRBJ2-7; D is ambiguous. The germline V and J ends were trimmed by 5 bases and 3 bases, with 5 bases remaining between them. This CDR3 has 11 amino acids. CDR1 and CDR2 (germline): SGHTA, FQGNSA.

The chain combines TRBV28 with TRBJ2-7; TRBD1 matches 11 bases. This CDR3 has 16 residues. V trimming: 5 bases; J trimming: 4 bases; junction bases outside the gene matches: 10. In germline, CDR1 is MDHEN, CDR2 SYDVKM. The CDR3 DNA is TGTGCCAGCAGTCCGCCGGGACAGGGGGTAGGGTACGAGCAGTACTTC. This encodes CASSPPGQGVGYEQYF.

The rearrangement joins TRBV2 to TRBJ2-2, with 10 nucleotides matching TRBD2. The CDR3 has 14 residues. Germline trimming cut 8 bases from V and 6 bases from J; bases unmatched to any gene: 6. CDR1 SNHLY and CDR2 FYNNEI come from the germline V gene. CDR3 sequence: CASGRLAGPGELFF. The DNA of the CDR3 is TGTGCCAGCGGCAGACTAGCGGGTCCCGGGGAGCTGTTTTTT.

V gene TRBV28 combines with J gene TRBJ2-3, with D hard to call. This CDR3 has 11 amino acids. The germline CDR1 and CDR2 sequences are MDHEN and SYDVKM. Trimming left V 5 bases short and J 11 bases short, with 11 bases between. The CDR3 DNA is TGTGCCAGCAGTCGAGAGTGGAGGCAGTATTTT. This translates into CASSREWRQYF.

This sequence joins TRBV19 and TRBJ1-5; D gene uncertain. Germline lookup yields CDR1 LNHDA and CDR2 SQIVND (reference sequence). Trimming pared 1 base from V and 8 bases from J, leaving 9 bases between. The CDR3 spans 13 residues. CDR3 nucleotides: TGTGCCAGTAGTATAGGGTCCAGGAAGCCCCAGCATTTT. Amino acids: CASSIGSRKPQHF.

Remarks on this clone: A much larger clone differs by one base, so this may be a read error. The chain couples TRBV7-2 to TRBJ2-7; D remains unclear. Germline V gene lookup returns CDR1 SGHTA and CDR2 FQGNSA. Between the trimmed V and J ends, which lost 6 bases and 3 bases, there was a span of 6 bases. The CDR3 loop spans 11 amino acids. This CDR3 is CASSTIYEQYF. The CDR3 DNA reads TGTGCCAGCAGTACAATCTACGAGCAGTACTTC.

This clone was found a few times. The rearrangement uses TRBV11-3 and TRBJ2-5, with 7 bases lining up with TRBD1. The CDR3 runs to 15 residues. Per germline, CDR1 SGHNT and CDR2 YENEEA. With 2 bases clipped from V and 2 bases from J, the junction kept 5 bases outside the gene matches. CDR3 sequence: CASSLSTGKQETQYF. The CDR3 nucleotides read TGTGCCAGCAGCTTATCGACAGGGAAACAAGAGACCCAGTACTTC.

The table lists this clone with a count of one. The chain carries TRBV6-5 and TRBJ1-2, with 7 bases lining up with TRBD1. CDR3 length: 15 residues. J was trimmed by 0 bases and V by 6 bases; bases with no gene match: 7. Germline CDR1 is MNHEY and CDR2 is SVGAGI. The CDR3 DNA reads TGTGCCAGCAGAGAAAACAGGGGTACTAACTATGGCTACACCTTC. It codes for CASRENRGTNYGYTF.

The chain joins TRBV27 to TRBJ2-7; possibly TRBD1 for D (6 bases). Germline V gene lookup returns CDR1 MNHEY and CDR2 SMNVEV (reference sequence). The CDR3 has 16 amino acids. Between the trimmed V and J ends, which lost 6 bases and 2 bases, there was a span of 20 bases. The CDR3 is CASSLTRGQFPYEQYF. The CDR3 region has the DNA TGTGCCAGCAGCCTTACAAGGGGACAATTTCCCTACGAGCAGTACTTC.

The chain couples TRBV28 to TRBJ2-7; 10 bases fit TRBD2. Looked up from germline, CDR1 is MDHEN and CDR2 is SYDVKM. The length of the CDR3 is 16 residues. After removal of 1 base from V and 7 bases from J, the junction contained 10 bases not matched to a gene. CDR3 in DNA: TGTGCCAGCAGTTTATTTGTAGCGGGAGGCCTCGAGGAGCAGTACTTC. Residues: CASSLFVAGGLEEQYF. Full variable domain (rest looked up from reference TRBV28 and TRBJ2-7): DVKVTQSSRYLVKRTGEKVFLECVQDMDHENMFWYRQDPGLGLRLIYFSYDVKMKEKGDIPEGYSVSREKKERFSLILESASTNQTSMYLCASSLFVAGGLEEQYFGPGTRLTVT.

The genes are TRBV7-2 and TRBJ1-5, with 8 bases that match TRBD1. The CDR3 spans 15 residues. Germline CDR1 SGHTA, CDR2 FQGNSA. The junction had 6 bases not matched to a gene; V was cut back by 5 bases and J by 3 bases. The CDR3 DNA reads as TGTGCCAGCAGCACTAGGACAGGGTTCAATCAGCCCCAGCATTTT. Encoded protein: CASSTRTGFNQPQHF.

The V call is TRBV10-2, the J call TRBJ2-7; no reliable D call. This CDR3 is 16 amino acids long. Per germline, CDR1 WSHSY and CDR2 SAAADI. Trimming removed 0 bases at V and 6 bases at J, with 18 bases between. DNA of the CDR3: TGCGCCAGCAGTGAGTCTGCTTTGGAAGGCGTAGGCGAGCAGTACTTC. Its translation is CASSESALEGVGEQYF.

This clone was seen a few times. This sequence joins TRBV30 and TRBJ1-1; D call uncertain. The CDR3 loop spans 14 amino acids. V was cut by 4 bases and J by 0 bases, with 12 bases left in between. Looked up from germline, CDR1 is GTSNPN and CDR2 is SVGIG (reference sequence). The CDR3 is CAWNTGKMNTEAFF. CDR3 sequence (DNA): TGTGCCTGGAATACGGGAAAAATGAACACTGAAGCTTTCTTT.

The chain couples TRBV21-1 to TRBJ1-1; TRBD1 is the table's D call and was not checked against the DNA. TRBV21-1 is termed a pseudogene. The CDR3 extends over 16 amino acids. The CDR3 is CASSTQGGQINTEAFF. DNA of the CDR3: TGTGCCAGCAGCACCCAGGGCGGACAGATTAACACTGAAGCTTTCTTT.

This chain uses TRBV11-2 with TRBJ2-7; 12 nucleotides align to TRBD2. The V gene end was trimmed by 2 bases and the J gene end by 4 bases; junction bases not matched to a gene: 3. Germline V gene lookup returns CDR1 SGHAT and CDR2 FQNNGV. The CDR3 contains 15 residues. CDR3: CASSLTSGRHYEQYF. CDR3 nucleotide sequence: TGTGCCAGCAGCTTAACTAGCGGGAGGCATTACGAGCAGTACTTC.

V gene TRBV13 combines with J gene TRBJ2-7; TRBD2 agrees at 8 bases. V gave up 5 bases and J gave up 0 bases; unmatched junction bases: 9. The CDR3 is 16 amino acids. Germline V gene data show CDR1 as PRHDT and CDR2 as FYEKMQ (reference sequence). The CDR3 coding sequence is TGTGCCAGCAGCCCTACCCCCGGGACTAGCTCCTACGAGCAGTACTTC. This sequence encodes CASSPTPGTSSYEQYF.

This clone has just a few counts. This chain uses TRBV4-2 with TRBJ1-5, with D unclear. In germline, CDR1 is LGHNA, CDR2 YNFKEQ. Trimming left V 0 bases short and J 6 bases short, with 6 bases between. The CDR3 has 13 amino acids. The chain's CDR3 is CASSQDPGQPQHF. The CDR3 nucleotides read TGTGCCAGCAGCCAAGATCCAGGTCAGCCCCAGCATTTT.